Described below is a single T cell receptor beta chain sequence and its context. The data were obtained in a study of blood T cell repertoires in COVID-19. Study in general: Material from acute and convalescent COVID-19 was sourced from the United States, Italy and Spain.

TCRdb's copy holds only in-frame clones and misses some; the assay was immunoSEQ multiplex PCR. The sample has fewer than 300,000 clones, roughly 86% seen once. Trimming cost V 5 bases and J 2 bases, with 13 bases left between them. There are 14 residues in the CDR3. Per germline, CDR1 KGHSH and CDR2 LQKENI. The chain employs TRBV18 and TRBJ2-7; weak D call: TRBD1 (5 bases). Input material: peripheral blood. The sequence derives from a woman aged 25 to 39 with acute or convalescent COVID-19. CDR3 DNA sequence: TGTGCCAGCTCATCCCCGGCAGGGCCCTACGAGCAGTACTTC. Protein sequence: CASSSPAGPYEQYF.